The rows below give T cell receptor beta chains drawn from one sample of a study of blood T cell repertoires in COVID-19. The protocol was immunoSEQ multiplex PCR, while the TCRdb copy is restricted to in-frame clones and leaves out a portion. The sample lists tens of thousands of clones, roughly four fifths occurring once. The source material was peripheral blood. The source is a human donor in a cohort sampled during active COVID-19. The CDR3 runs from the conserved cysteine through the conserved F or W. A D gene is named only where the DNA matches it firmly. Size is omitted from some rows. Given values are once, few, many or a class for expanded clones.

CDR3nt: TGTGCCAGCAGCCGACAGGGCCCTTCCCTCTATGGCTACACCTTC
CDR3aa: CASSRQGPSLYGYTF
len: 15
v_gene: TRBV14
j_gene: TRBJ1-2
d_gene: TRBD1
abundance: once

CDR3nt: TGTGCCAGCAGCCAACTCTTCTCCGGACAGTCCGGTAATTCACCCCTCCACTTT
CDR3aa: CASSQLFSGQSGNSPLHF
len: 18
v_gene: TRBV4-2
j_gene: TRBJ1-6
d_gene: NA
abundance: NA

CDR3nt: TGCAGCGTCGAGGGGACAGGGACCTATGGCTACACCTTC
CDR3aa: CSVEGTGTYGYTF
len: 13
v_gene: TRBV29-1
j_gene: TRBJ1-2
d_gene: TRBD1
abundance: NA

CDR3nt: TGTGCCAGCAGCGATACCGGGACTAGAAGCGACGAGCAGTACTTC
CDR3aa: CASSDTGTRSDEQYF
len: 15
v_gene: TRBV9
j_gene: TRBJ2-7
d_gene: TRBD2
abundance: NA

CDR3nt: TGTGCCAGCAGCCAAGGGAGATCCCGTGGGGAGACCCAGTACTTC
CDR3aa: CASSQGRSRGETQYF
len: 15
v_gene: TRBV3-1/TRBV3-2
j_gene: TRBJ2-5
d_gene: NA
abundance: NA

CDR3nt: TGTGCCAGCAGCCTCCCCCAGGGGTATGAGCAGTACTTC
CDR3aa: CASSLPQGYEQYF
len: 13
v_gene: TRBV2
j_gene: TRBJ2-7
d_gene: NA
abundance: NA

CDR3nt: TGTGCCAGCGAGATCCGACAGGAGTCCTACGAGCAGTACTTC
CDR3aa: CASEIRQESYEQYF
len: 14
v_gene: TRBV27
j_gene: TRBJ2-7
d_gene: NA
abundance: NA

CDR3nt: TGTGCCAGCAGCTTAGTTGCGGGGAATAACTATGGCTACACCTTC
CDR3aa: CASSLVAGNNYGYTF
len: 15
v_gene: TRBV7-2
j_gene: TRBJ1-2
d_gene: NA
abundance: NA

CDR3nt: TGTGCCAGTAGTCGCCGACAGGAGGTTTATCAGCCCCAGCATTTT
CDR3aa: CASSRRQEVYQPQHF
len: 15
v_gene: TRBV19
j_gene: TRBJ1-5
d_gene: NA
abundance: NA

CDR3nt: TGTGCCAGCAGCAATTCCATAGCGGGGGGCCCCTACGAGCAGTACTTC
CDR3aa: CASSNSIAGGPYEQYF
len: 16
v_gene: TRBV5-4
j_gene: TRBJ2-7
d_gene: TRBD2
abundance: NA

CDR3nt: TGTGCCAGCAGTGATGGGGACAGGGGACTGGGCCCTAAAGAGACCCAGTACTTC
CDR3aa: CASSDGDRGLGPKETQYF
len: 18
v_gene: TRBV6-1
j_gene: TRBJ2-5
d_gene: TRBD1
abundance: NA

CDR3nt: TGTGCCAGCATCTCCCCACGGAGGGAACGGGGTGAAGCTTTCTTT
CDR3aa: CASISPRRERGEAFF
len: 15
v_gene: TRBV28
j_gene: TRBJ1-1
d_gene: NA
abundance: NA

CDR3nt: TGCGCCAGCAGCCAATCCGGGGGCTCGGGGGGTTTTCTACAGGGGGCTATCTTGCCCCAGCATTTT
CDR3aa: CASSQSGGSGGFLQGAILPQHF
len: 22
v_gene: TRBV4-1
j_gene: TRBJ1-5
d_gene: TRBD1
abundance: NA

CDR3nt: TGTGCCAGCAGCGTCTTTCCGGGACAGGGGGGCTACACCTTC
CDR3aa: CASSVFPGQGGYTF
len: 14
v_gene: TRBV9
j_gene: TRBJ1-2
d_gene: TRBD1
abundance: NA

CDR3nt: TGTGCCAGCAGCTCGCCAGACAGGGGAAGAGGGGACGAGCAGTACTTC
CDR3aa: CASSSPDRGRGDEQYF
len: 16
v_gene: TRBV7-9
j_gene: TRBJ2-7
d_gene: TRBD1
abundance: NA

CDR3nt: TGTGCCAGCAGTGATAGTGGTTACAATCAGCCCCAGCATTTT
CDR3aa: CASSDSGYNQPQHF
len: 14
v_gene: TRBV2
j_gene: TRBJ1-5
d_gene: NA
abundance: few

CDR3nt: TGCGCCAGCAGCCGGGACAGATTCTACGAGCAGTACTTC
CDR3aa: CASSRDRFYEQYF
len: 13
v_gene: TRBV5-1
j_gene: TRBJ2-7
d_gene: TRBD1
abundance: once

CDR3nt: TGTGCCAGCAGCCACAGACAGGACGAAGCTTTCTTT
CDR3aa: CASSHRQDEAFF
len: 12
v_gene: TRBV3-1/TRBV3-2
j_gene: TRBJ1-1
d_gene: NA
abundance: NA

CDR3nt: TGTGCCACCGGGACAGGGAATCAGCCCCAGCATTTT
CDR3aa: CATGTGNQPQHF
len: 12
v_gene: TRBV2
j_gene: TRBJ1-5
d_gene: TRBD1
abundance: once

CDR3nt: TGCGCCACCGCGGACAGGATGAACACCGGGGAGCTGTTTTTT
CDR3aa: CATADRMNTGELFF
len: 14
v_gene: TRBV5-1
j_gene: TRBJ2-2
d_gene: TRBD1
abundance: NA

CDR3nt: TGTGCCAGCCTGGGACACCCCCAGGGGGCTTTCTTT
CDR3aa: CASLGHPQGAFF
len: 12
v_gene: TRBV27
j_gene: TRBJ1-1
d_gene: NA
abundance: few

CDR3nt: TGTGCCAGCAGTTCGACAGGCCCCTATGGCTACACCTTC
CDR3aa: CASSSTGPYGYTF
len: 13
v_gene: TRBV6-6
j_gene: TRBJ1-2
d_gene: NA
abundance: NA

CDR3nt: TGTGCCAGCAGCCCGAGGGGGTCTCGGAGCTCCTACAATGAGCAGTTCTTC
CDR3aa: CASSPRGSRSSYNEQFF
len: 17
v_gene: TRBV7-6
j_gene: TRBJ2-1
d_gene: NA
abundance: NA

CDR3nt: TGTGCCAGTAGTATCCGCGACAGCTACTCCTACGAGCAGTACTTC
CDR3aa: CASSIRDSYSYEQYF
len: 15
v_gene: TRBV19
j_gene: TRBJ2-7
d_gene: NA
abundance: NA

CDR3nt: TGTGCCAGCAGTTTAAGTACAGGAGTACCCTACGAGCAGTACTTC
CDR3aa: CASSLSTGVPYEQYF
len: 15
v_gene: TRBV28
j_gene: TRBJ2-7
d_gene: NA
abundance: few

CDR3nt: TGTGCCAGCGGCAGGGAAGCTAAGTGCCACAAAAGTCGGGCCAACGTCCTGACTTTC
CDR3aa: CASGREAKCHKSRANVLTF
len: 19
v_gene: TRBV7-7
j_gene: TRBJ2-6
d_gene: NA
abundance: once

CDR3nt: TGTGCCAGTAGTATTAATAGAATCGCGGAACCCCGGGGCTACACCTTC
CDR3aa: CASSINRIAEPRGYTF
len: 16
v_gene: TRBV19
j_gene: TRBJ1-2
d_gene: NA
abundance: NA

CDR3nt: TGCGCCAGCAGCTTGGGACAGGGGGGATATGGCTACACCTTC
CDR3aa: CASSLGQGGYGYTF
len: 14
v_gene: TRBV5-1
j_gene: TRBJ1-2
d_gene: TRBD1
abundance: NA

CDR3nt: TGTGCCAGTAGTCCGCGGGGGTATGGCTACACCTTC
CDR3aa: CASSPRGYGYTF
len: 12
v_gene: TRBV19
j_gene: TRBJ1-2
d_gene: NA
abundance: few

CDR3nt: TGCGCCAGCAGCAATCAGGGGGCGGGCGATGAGCAGTTCTTC
CDR3aa: CASSNQGAGDEQFF
len: 14
v_gene: TRBV5-1
j_gene: TRBJ2-1
d_gene: TRBD1
abundance: NA